This T cell receptor beta chain comes out of a study of T-cell memory formation after mild COVID-19. General study results and limits: What remained unconfirmed was the SARS-CoV-2 specificity of second-wave clones peaking on day 37. Clones which contracted sat mainly in CM and EM if CD4+, and in EMRA if CD8+.

V dropped 5 bases and J dropped 5; count of bases not matched to a gene: 8. The CDR3 extends over 14 amino acids. Germline V gives CDR1 MNHNS, CDR2 SASEGT. A remark on this clonotype: Its target is not known.

Researchers used 5'RACE with constant-segment primers to make TCR alpha and TCR beta cDNA libraries that carry sample barcodes and UMIs. TCRdb itself ran the 5' RACE reads through MiXCR, one entry per CDR3 protein. The table includes 92,000 or so distinct CDR3 sequences, 10% to 15% detected once. The clonotype was recovered from an adult woman who had mild COVID-19 (a few samples of this study predate the infection). Cell type and time point are not known. V usage is TRBV6-1 and J usage is TRBJ2-5; TRBD1 matches at 7 bases. The specimen was PBMCs or a T cell subset sorted from them (not recorded which). CDR3 in amino acids: CASSYGTDMETQYF. CDR3 DNA sequence: TGTGCCAGCAGTTACGGGACAGATATGGAGACCCAGTACTTC.